The entry below describes one T cell receptor beta chain. What it recognizes is unknown. A much larger clone differs by one base, so this may be a read error. It was with a sample-barcoded 5' primer and a J-beta primer mix that a second PCR of roughly 6 to 12 cycles was run. The study obtained at least 2.5 million CDR3-containing paired-end reads from every sample. TCRdb used MiXCR to reprocess the 5' RACE reads, holding one entry per CDR3 protein. In the table there are some 930,000 distinct CDR3 sequences, roughly 28% of which are singletons. The data were obtained in a study of blood T cells in healthy people across ages. This CDR3 has 13 amino acids. Per germline, CDR1 MDHEN and CDR2 SYDVKM. V was pared by 5 bases and J by 13 bases, with 18 bases between. General observations from the study: Naive T cell percentage by flow cytometry tracked strongly with beta diversity. More naive CD4+ cells and higher diversity marked long-lived donors relative to aged donors.

In addition, the sample was reused for a study of T cells of mothers and their children.

This sequence joins TRBV28 and TRBJ2-1; possible D gene TRBD2, 6 bases. The sequence came from a woman aged 40 to 55 in good health. Sequenced sample: blood. The CDR3 spells CASSPGTPETQFF. DNA of the CDR3: TGTGCCAGCAGTCCCGGGACTCCAGAGACCCAGTTCTTC.